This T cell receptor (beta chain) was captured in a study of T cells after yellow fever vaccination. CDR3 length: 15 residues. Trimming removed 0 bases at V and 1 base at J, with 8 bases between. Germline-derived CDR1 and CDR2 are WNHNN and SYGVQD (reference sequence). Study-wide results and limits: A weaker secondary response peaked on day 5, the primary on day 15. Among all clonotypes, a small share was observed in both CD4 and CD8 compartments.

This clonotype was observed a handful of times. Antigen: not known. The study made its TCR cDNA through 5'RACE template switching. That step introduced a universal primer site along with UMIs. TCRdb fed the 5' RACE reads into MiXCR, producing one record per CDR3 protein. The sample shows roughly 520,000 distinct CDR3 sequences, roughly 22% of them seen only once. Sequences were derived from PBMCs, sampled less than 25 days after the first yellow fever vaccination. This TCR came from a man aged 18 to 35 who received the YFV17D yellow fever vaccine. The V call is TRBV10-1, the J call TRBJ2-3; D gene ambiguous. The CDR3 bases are TGCGCCAGCAGTGAGTCGACGGACGGCACAGATACGCAGTATTTT. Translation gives CASSESTDGTDTQYF.